This T cell receptor (beta chain) was found in a study of cytomegalovirus exposure and HLA in healthy donors. Overall study findings and caveats: Accurate prediction of HLA-A and HLA-B alleles (for most subjects) was reportedly achieved from TCR beta sequences.

Points on this clone: The antigen is unknown.

Germline V CDR1 and CDR2: LGHNT, FRNRAP. This CDR3 is built from 15 residues. V lost 4 bases to trimming and J lost 1 base; unmatched junction nucleotides: 2. Researchers ran the PCR with 60 Vbeta and 13 Jbeta primers. Method: immunoSEQ multiplex PCR; TCRdb's copy keeps in-frame clones and lacks some. The data contain 150,000 to 200,000 clones, about 90% of them singletons. The clonotype was recovered from a girl under three years old in good health and CMV-seronegative. The chain employs TRBV12-5 and TRBJ2-3; 10 bases align to TRBD1. Sequences were obtained from PBMCs. The CDR3 coding sequence is TGTGCTAGTGGTTCGGGACAGGGGCGCACAGATACGCAGTATTTT. It codes for CASGSGQGRTDTQYF.